The 29 T cell receptor beta chains in this list originate from one sample, sequenced in a study of T-cell reconstitution after alpha-beta-depleted transplantation in children. A TCRbeta library incorporating unique molecular identifiers was prepared. TCRdb used MiXCR to reprocess the PCR reads, holding one entry per CDR3 protein. The data hold 300,000 or so distinct CDR3 sequences, with 23% observed a single time. The source was PBMCs, mostly from graft donor cells, collected 180 days after TCRalphabeta/CD19-depleted stem cell transplant. The origin of the receptors is a male patient under 18 who had a stem cell transplant for acute lymphoblastic leukemia, so the T cells may come from the graft donor.

The CDR3: CASSFAPIAGAYEQYF. Written as DNA, the CDR3 is TGTGCCAGCAGTTTCGCCCCCATAGCGGGAGCCTACGAGCAGTACTTC. V is TRBV27 and J is TRBJ2-7; 9 bases agree with TRBD2. CDR3 size: 16 residues. The V and J ends lost 3 bases and 2 bases, in that order; junction bases with no gene match: 8. Germline V gives CDR1 MNHEY, CDR2 SMNVEV (reference sequence).

This rearrangement joins TRBV28 to TRBJ2-2; TRBD2 agrees at 10 bases. Germline loops: CDR1 MDHEN, CDR2 SYDVKM. CDR3 length: 16 residues. V was clipped by 3 bases and J by 6 bases; unmatched bases: 7. DNA for the CDR3: TGTGCCAGCAGTTTTATTCTAGCGGGAGCCCCCGGGGAGCTGTTTTTT. It is translated as CASSFILAGAPGELFF.

The gene calls are TRBV4-1 and TRBJ2-1, with D tentatively TRBD2 (5 bases). The CDR3 extends over 15 amino acids. The germline gives CDR1 MGHRA, CDR2 YSYEKL. V was pared by 2 bases and J by 5 bases, with 13 bases between. CDR3 coding DNA: TGCGCCAGCAGCCAAACGGGAACGGAAAACAATGAGCAGTTCTTC. It yields the protein CASSQTGTENNEQFF.

This clonotype has a handful of counts. The genes are TRBV7-9 and TRBJ2-7, with D perhaps assigned TRBD1 or TRBD2 (5 bases each). There are 16 residues in the CDR3. V lost 1 base and J lost 4, with 17 bases in between. Germline CDR1 reads SEHNR; CDR2 reads FQNEAQ (reference sequence). The CDR3 protein is CASSLGGGGSGYEQYF. CDR3 in DNA: TGTGCCAGCAGCTTAGGCGGTGGGGGATCGGGGTACGAGCAGTACTTC. Full variable domain (missing parts from reference TRBV7-9 and TRBJ2-7): DTGVSQNPRHKITKRGQNVTFRCDPISEHNRLYWYRQTLGQGPEFLTYFQNEAQLEKSRLLSDRFSAERPKGSFSTLEIQRTEQGDSAMYLCASSLGGGGSGYEQYFGPGTRLTVT.

This clonotype occurred a few times. This chain uses TRBV12-3 or TRBV12-4 with TRBJ1-5; possible D gene TRBD1, 5 bases. The CDR3 totals 14 residues. V lost 3 bases, J lost 8 bases, and 14 bases lay in between. The CDR3 region is CASSFWPGEEPQHF. In nucleotides, the CDR3 is TGTGCCAGCAGTTTCTGGCCGGGGGAAGAGCCCCAGCATTTT.

This chain joins TRBV12-3 or TRBV12-4 and TRBJ1-5; TRBD1 matches 7 bases. CDR3 size: 15 residues. After removal of 11 bases from V and 0 bases from J, the junction contained 10 bases not matched to a gene. CDR3 coding DNA: TGTGCCTGCGGGTGGAGGGGGCATAGCAATCAGCCCCAGCATTTT. Encoded protein: CACGWRGHSNQPQHF.

This clonotype showed up just a few times. J is TRBJ2-3 and V is TRBV24-1, with D unclear. The CDR3 loop spans 11 amino acids. The V and J ends lost 10 bases and 6 bases respectively, with 10 bases between them. CDR1 is KGHDR, CDR2 SFDVKD, per germline. DNA for the CDR3: TGTGCCACGGCTTCAACTGATACGCAGTATTTT. Translation gives CATASTDTQYF.

CDR3 DNA: TGTGCCAGCAGTTTGGGACTAGCGGGGCCTTCCTACGAGCAGTACTTC. Residues: CASSLGLAGPSYEQYF. V is TRBV7-3 and J is TRBJ2-7, with 13 positions matching TRBD2. This CDR3 contains 16 residues. V lost 6 bases, J lost 1 base, and 6 bases stayed unmatched. CDR1 and CDR2 (germline): SGHTA, FQGTGA.

CDR3 nucleotide sequence: TGCGCCAGCGCTTATATGGATGAGCAGTTCTTC. This sequence encodes CASAYMDEQFF. The V and J genes are TRBV5-1 and TRBJ2-1; D is unresolved. Trimming stripped 7 bases from V and 8 bases from J, with 10 bases between. This CDR3 contains 11 residues. Germline lookup yields CDR1 SGHRS and CDR2 YFSETQ.

This clonotype came up a few times. The V and J genes are TRBV7-3 and TRBJ2-1; D not resolved. Germline CDR1 reads SGHTA; CDR2 reads FQGTGA. The V end was cut by 5 bases, the J end by 1 base, with 6 bases between. The CDR3 spans 13 residues. As DNA, the CDR3 is TGTGCCAGCAGCAAGGGTTCCTACAATGAGCAGTTCTTC. Protein product: CASSKGSYNEQFF.

This clonotype was counted only a few times. The chain combines TRBV4-2 with TRBJ2-5; TRBD2 aligns across 7 bases. V was clipped by 0 bases and J by 5 bases; unmatched bases: 3. The length of the CDR3 is 14 residues. Germline V gives CDR1 LGHNA, CDR2 YNFKEQ. The CDR3 reads CASSQEGGYETQYF. The CDR3 region has the DNA TGTGCCAGCAGCCAAGAGGGAGGGTACGAGACCCAGTACTTC.

V is TRBV6-2 or TRBV6-3 and J is TRBJ2-7; no reliable D call. Trimming removed 10 bases from V and 6 bases from J, with 22 bases in between. CDR3 length: 14 residues. Germline V lookup: CDR1 MNHEY, CDR2 SVGEGT. The CDR3 sequence: CATKPDRTVFEQYF. CDR3 nucleotides: TGTGCCACAAAACCAGATCGGACGGTCTTCGAGCAGTACTTC.

This chain links TRBV29-1 with TRBJ2-4, with 7 bases lining up with TRBD1. In germline, CDR1 is SQVTM, CDR2 ANQGSEA. CDR3 length equals 13 residues. V lost 6 bases and J lost 4; bases outside the gene matches: 6. The CDR3 is CSVEQGLKNIQYF. The CDR3 DNA follows: TGCAGCGTCGAACAGGGGCTGAAAAACATTCAGTACTTC.

This clonotype was detected only a few times. This chain uses TRBV12-3 or TRBV12-4 with TRBJ2-6; 11 bases fit TRBD1. Losses at the gene ends were 4 bases for V and 2 bases for J; bases not matched to a gene: 1. This CDR3 has 16 amino acids. The CDR3 DNA follows: TGTGCCAGCAGTTGGGGACAGGGGGCTGGGGCCAACGTCCTGACTTTC. Translation: CASSWGQGAGANVLTF.

This rearrangement joins TRBV27 to TRBJ1-5, with D unclear. The CDR3 totals 16 residues. The V and J ends lost 5 bases and 1 base respectively, with 15 bases between them. The germline gives CDR1 MNHEY, CDR2 SMNVEV (reference sequence). In nucleotides, the CDR3 is TGTGCCAGCAGTACCGACGGACGGTTGAGCAATCAGCCCCAGCATTTT. It translates to CASSTDGRLSNQPQHF.

The chain combines TRBV5-1 with TRBJ2-5; TRBD2 matches 14 bases. V shed 4 bases, J shed 4 bases, and the junction held 6 bases outside the gene matches. The V gene's germline CDR1 is SGHRS and CDR2 YFSETQ. The CDR3 is 16 amino acids. This CDR3 is CASSPGLAGEGETQYF. DNA for the CDR3: TGCGCCAGCAGCCCGGGACTAGCGGGAGAGGGAGAGACCCAGTACTTC.

CDR3 amino acids: CASSIKPRGQNIQYF. The CDR3 DNA follows: TGTGCCAGCAGCATTAAACCTCGGGGCCAAAACATTCAGTACTTC. This chain joins TRBV11-2 and TRBJ2-4; D is perhaps TRBD1 or TRBD2 (5 bases each). Trimming took 5 bases from V and 5 from J, leaving 16 bases between them. Germline V gene lookup returns CDR1 SGHAT and CDR2 FQNNGV. The length of the CDR3 is 15 residues.

In this sample, this clonotype turned up a few times. V and J are TRBV13 and TRBJ2-5; D is uncertain. Germline loops: CDR1 PRHDT, CDR2 FYEKMQ (reference sequence). Trimming took 5 bases from V and 4 from J, leaving 8 bases between them. CDR3 length: 12 amino acids. CDR3 sequence reads: CASSPRPETQYF. DNA for the CDR3: TGTGCCAGCAGCCCTAGGCCAGAGACCCAGTACTTC.

In its sample, this clonotype was seen a few times. The chain is built from TRBV19 and TRBJ2-7; TRBD2 aligns across 13 bases. Germline V gene sequence: CDR1 LNHDA, CDR2 SQIVND (reference sequence). This CDR3 is 14 amino acids long. The V and J ends lost 9 bases and 3 bases, in that order; junction bases with no gene match: 5. CDR3 coding DNA: TGTGCCAGCGCGGGGACTAGCGGGGACTACGAGCAGTACTTC. Translated: CASAGTSGDYEQYF.

The V and J genes are TRBV7-3 and TRBJ2-4; 7 bases align to TRBD2. CDR1 SGHTA and CDR2 FQGTGA come from the germline V gene. V gave up 10 bases and J gave up 4 bases; unmatched junction bases: 10. The length of the CDR3 is 14 residues. This chain's CDR3 is CATLNGGEKNIQYF. The CDR3 DNA reads as TGTGCCACCCTCAATGGGGGGGAGAAAAACATTCAGTACTTC.

The chain uses TRBV2 and TRBJ2-3; 9 positions agree with TRBD1. The J segment lost 2 bases and the V segment lost 9 bases, leaving 21 bases of the junction unmatched. Germline V gene data show CDR1 as SNHLY and CDR2 as FYNNEI. The CDR3 contains 19 residues. The CDR3 loop is CASPIRDREFRQDTDTQYF. The CDR3 DNA is TGTGCCAGTCCCATCCGGGACAGGGAATTTAGGCAAGACACAGATACGCAGTATTTT.

This clonotype has at least ten counts. The chain has TRBV6-1 and TRBJ2-1; 11 bases line up with TRBD2. This CDR3 contains 15 residues. Losses at the gene ends were 6 bases for V and 4 bases for J; bases not matched to a gene: 5. Germline lookup yields CDR1 MNHNS and CDR2 SASEGT. The CDR3: CASRPGLAGYNEQFF. The CDR3 nucleotides read TGTGCCAGCAGACCAGGACTAGCGGGTTACAATGAGCAGTTCTTC.

The sample holds many counts of this clonotype. The CDR3 region is CASSHRPETQYF. The CDR3 DNA is TGCGCCAGCAGTCATAGGCCAGAGACCCAGTACTTC. V gene TRBV5-1 combines with J gene TRBJ2-5; D gene ambiguous. The germline V gene encodes CDR1 SGHRS and CDR2 YFSETQ. V lost 5 bases to trimming and J lost 4 bases, with 9 bases between them. The CDR3 is made up of 12 amino acids. Full variable domain (outside the CDR3, taken from reference TRBV5-1 and TRBJ2-5): KAGVTQTPRYLIKTRGQQVTLSCSPISGHRSVSWYQQTPGQGLQFLFEYFSETQRNKGNFPGRFSGRQFSNSRSEMNVSTLELGDSALYLCASSHRPETQYFGPGTRLLVL.

This clonotype turned up a few times. The chain couples TRBV7-2 to TRBJ2-1; D is unresolved. The CDR3 sequence is 12 residues long. CDR1 and CDR2 (germline): SGHTA, FQGNSA. Trimming removed 5 bases from V and 6 bases from J, with 8 bases in between. CDR3 sequence: CASSPPTNEQFF. The CDR3 DNA reads TGTGCCAGCAGCCCCCCTACCAATGAGCAGTTCTTC. The full variable domain, rest sourced from reference TRBV7-2 and TRBJ2-1, is GAGVSQSPSNKVTEKGKDVELRCDPISGHTALYWYRQSLGQGLEFLIYFQGNSAPDKSGLPSDRFSAERTGGSVSTLTIQRTQQEDSAVYLCASSPPTNEQFFGPGTRLTVL.

Comment on this clonotype: Germline and junction disagree at one end, which may indicate a read error. This chain's CDR3 is CASSPLGGGGPHTGELFF. DNA of the CDR3: TGTGCCAGCAGCCCCCTCGGCGGGGGAGGCCCGCACACCGGGGAGTTGTTTTTT. J is TRBJ2-2 and V is TRBV11-2; 7 positions match TRBD2. The CDR3 consists of 18 residues. Per germline, CDR1 SGHAT and CDR2 FQNNGV.

This chain connects TRBV5-5 to TRBJ2-1; no definite D call. CDR3 size: 12 residues. Trimming took off 0 bases at V and 8 bases at J, with 6 bases between the two ends. CDR1 and CDR2 from the germline V gene are SGHKS and YYEKEE (reference sequence). The CDR3 sequence: CASSLAWDEQFF. CDR3 coding DNA: TGTGCCAGCAGCTTGGCGTGGGATGAGCAGTTCTTC.

This clonotype occurred a few times. V usage is TRBV5-5 and J usage is TRBJ1-1; D unresolved. Trimming cost V 4 bases and J 1 base, with 8 bases left between them. Germline CDR1 SGHKS, CDR2 YYEKEE (reference sequence). This CDR3 spans 13 amino acids. In DNA, the CDR3 is TGTGCCAGCAGCCGAAGTGGGAACACTGAAGCTTTCTTT. Its translation: CASSRSGNTEAFF.

V is TRBV19 and J is TRBJ2-2; D is unclear. CDR1 is LNHDA and CDR2 is SQIVND in the germline V gene (reference sequence). The CDR3 has 13 residues. Trimming left V 9 bases short and J 4 bases short, with 12 bases between. DNA of the CDR3: TGTGCCAGCGAGGCGCTTACCACCGGGGAGCTGTTTTTT. It yields the protein CASEALTTGELFF.

The chain combines TRBV10-3 with TRBJ2-5, with a weak D call TRBD2 (6 bases). The CDR3 consists of 15 residues. The germline V gene has CDR1 ENHRY and CDR2 SYGVKD. V lost 2 bases and J 5 bases, leaving 15 bases between the germline ends. CDR3 sequence (DNA): TGTGCCATCAGTGAGGCGGGACTGGGCCCCGAGACCCAGTACTTC. This sequence encodes CAISEAGLGPETQYF.